This T cell receptor (beta chain) was retrieved from a study of cytomegalovirus exposure and HLA in healthy donors. Germline CDR1 is KGHSH and CDR2 is LQKENI. The CDR3 sequence is 15 residues long. V dropped 1 base and J dropped 3 bases, with 12 bases sitting between them. This clone came up once. As yet, its antigen is unknown. The primer mix had 60 Vbeta and 13 Jbeta primers. Assay: immunoSEQ multiplex PCR; the TCRdb copy retains only in-frame clones and omits some. The repertoire includes 150,000 to 200,000 clones, 65% to 85% of them detected once, and 4.5% to 5.5% sits in the top ten. Broader study findings: A few chains tied to CMV proved CMV antigen-specific in vitro. In a later analysis, TCR beta V- and J-gene trimming showed a link to a missense DCLRE1C variant. Follow-up analysis found HLA locus-dependent TCR association rates, highest for DRB1 and lowest for HLA-C.

The receptor was isolated from a woman aged 50 to 60 in good health and CMV-seropositive. Sequenced: PBMCs. The chain joins TRBV18 to TRBJ1-1; the D is unclear. CDR3 nucleotides: TGTGCCAGCTCACCACGGCAGGCAATAGACACTGAAGCTTTCTTT. Amino acid sequence: CASSPRQAIDTEAFF.